Below, one TCR beta chain is given with its context. Antigen: not known. Germline CDR1 is MDHEN and CDR2 is SYDVKM. The CDR3 extends over 15 amino acids. Trimming removed 2 bases at V and 2 bases at J, with 10 bases between. The data derive from a study of cytomegalovirus exposure and HLA in healthy donors. Study conclusions and caveats: TCR beta V segments were, for the most part, productive about 87% or about 30% of the time in an earlier analysis. Reports described diagnosis of cytomegalovirus status by the classifier as highly specific and sensitive.

PCR involved 60 Vbeta and 13 Jbeta primers. Clones were read by immunoSEQ multiplex PCR, and TCRdb kept only the in-frame ones, dropping some. The data hold roughly 200,000 clones, with 86% observed a single time. Donors likely had unrecorded immune exposures despite being nominally healthy when sampled. This chain links TRBV28 with TRBJ1-5, with a weak D call TRBD1 (6 bases). The sequenced sample consisted of PBMCs. This receptor was identified in a woman aged 30 to 39 in good health and CMV-seronegative. CDR3 amino acids: CASSLSAGGNQPQHF. The CDR3 nucleotides read TGTGCCAGCAGTTTAAGTGCAGGGGGCAATCAGCCCCAGCATTTT.